The 14 T cell receptor beta chains below all came from one sample that was sequenced in a study of response to subunit inactivated influenza vaccine. One entry per CDR3 protein, called by TCRdb with MiXCR from the RT-PCR reads. Altogether roughly 550,000 distinct CDR3 sequences are present, roughly 23% being singletons, with the ten largest covering around 2.8%. These data are also associated with another study on T cells expressing NK-cell markers. That report adds: It was by 5'RACE template switching with UMIs that TCR beta cDNA was made.

The input for sequencing was CD4+ T cells sorted from PBMCs, taken less than 13 days after vaccination. These receptors all come from a middle-aged man who received an inactivated influenza vaccine.

This sequence joins TRBV20-1 and TRBJ2-2; 10 bases are shared with TRBD2. The CDR3 is made up of 15 amino acids. V shed 6 bases and J 7 bases; nucleotides not matched to a gene: 11. CDR1 DFQATT and CDR2 SNEGSKA come from the germline V gene (reference sequence). The CDR3 bases are TGCAGTGCCTTAGGACTAGCGGAGAACCACGGGGAGCTGTTTTTT. Translated: CSALGLAENHGELFF.

This clonotype was found a few times. The chain links TRBV28 to TRBJ2-7; the D is unclear. V lost 1 base to trimming and J lost 11 bases, with 21 bases between them. The CDR3 totals 15 residues. In germline, CDR1 is MDHEN, CDR2 SYDVKM. The CDR3 spells CASSLSGSVGREKYF. CDR3 DNA sequence: TGTGCCAGCAGTTTATCCGGGTCCGTAGGTAGGGAAAAGTACTTC.

The CDR3 coding sequence is TGTGCCAGCAGTTTATCGGCCGGGACAGGGTACTACGAGCAGTACTTC. It yields the protein CASSLSAGTGYYEQYF. This rearrangement joins TRBV27 to TRBJ2-7; TRBD1 aligns across 9 bases. V shed 0 bases, J shed 3 bases, and the junction held 6 bases outside the gene matches. The CDR3 consists of 16 residues. The germline CDR1 and CDR2 sequences are MNHEY and SMNVEV (reference sequence).

The chain combines TRBV6-5 with TRBJ2-3, with D unclear. This CDR3 is 17 amino acids long. Between the trimmed V and J ends, which lost 0 bases and 2 bases, there was a span of 15 bases. Germline lookup yields CDR1 MNHEY and CDR2 SVGAGI. CDR3 bases: TGTGCCAGCAGTTACTCGGGAAGGGCCTCCCTCACAGATACGCAGTATTTT. It encodes CASSYSGRASLTDTQYF.

V usage is TRBV3-1 and J usage is TRBJ2-1; D uncertain. With 4 bases removed from V and 4 bases from J, the gap between germline ends came to 14 bases. Germline V gene sequence: CDR1 LGHDT, CDR2 YNNKEL (reference sequence). The CDR3 is 15 amino acids. The DNA of the CDR3 is TGTGCCAGCAGCCCAAAAGTGGTCGGGTACAATGAGCAGTTCTTC. Encoded protein: CASSPKVVGYNEQFF.

The rearrangement joins TRBV20-1 to TRBJ2-3, with D tentatively TRBD2 (6 bases). V shed 2 bases and J shed 7 bases, with 16 bases lying between them. CDR1 and CDR2 from the germline V gene are DFQATT and SNEGSKA (reference sequence). The CDR3 is 14 amino acids. Here the CDR3 DNA reads TGCAGTGCTAGACCCCCGGGACTTAGGAATACGCAGTATTTT. Encoded protein: CSARPPGLRNTQYF.

The rearrangement uses TRBV7-2 and TRBJ1-5; tentative D call: TRBD1 (6 bases). The germline V and J ends were trimmed by 5 bases and 5 bases, with 10 bases remaining between them. CDR3 size: 13 residues. Germline CDR1 reads SGHTA; CDR2 reads FQGNSA. The CDR3 spells CASSPWTDQPQHF. The CDR3 DNA reads as TGTGCCAGCAGCCCCTGGACAGATCAGCCCCAGCATTTT.

The V call is TRBV20-1, the J call TRBJ2-7; 9 bases match TRBD2. The V gene's germline CDR1 is DFQATT and CDR2 SNEGSKA (reference sequence). The J segment lost 0 bases and the V segment lost 5 bases, leaving 5 bases of the junction unmatched. CDR3 length: 14 amino acids. The CDR3 region has the DNA TGCAGTGCTCTTAGCGGGAGACTCTCCTACGAGCAGTACTTC. Protein product: CSALSGRLSYEQYF.

V and J are TRBV7-2 and TRBJ2-3; D possibly corresponds to TRBD1 (5 bases). The CDR3 spans 14 residues. Germline-derived CDR1 and CDR2 are SGHTA and FQGNSA. Between the trimmed V and J ends, which lost 2 bases and 10 bases, there was a span of 16 bases. CDR3 region: CASSLRTSPGSQYF. Written as DNA, the CDR3 is TGTGCCAGCAGCTTACGGACATCGCCCGGATCGCAGTATTTT.

This clonotype showed up just a few times. V usage is TRBV7-2 and J usage is TRBJ1-4; 7 bases line up with TRBD1. The germline V gene encodes CDR1 SGHTA and CDR2 FQGNSA. Trimming removed 6 bases from V and 6 bases from J; junction bases left unmatched: 7. The CDR3 totals 14 residues. The CDR3 bases are TGTGCCAGCAGAAGGGACAGCCCTTATGAAAAACTGTTTTTT. Translation: CASRRDSPYEKLFF.

This clonotype has a handful of counts. The chain links TRBV12-3 or TRBV12-4 to TRBJ2-7, with 11 bases fitting TRBD2. Trimming removed 7 bases from V and 3 bases from J; junction bases left unmatched: 8. The CDR3 has 15 residues. The CDR3 spells CASTLSTSGSYEQYF. The CDR3 coding sequence is TGTGCCAGCACTCTTAGTACTAGCGGGAGCTACGAGCAGTACTTC.

This clonotype was counted only a few times. The chain links TRBV18 to TRBJ2-5, with no clear D. From germline, CDR1 is KGHSH and CDR2 LQKENI. V lost 0 bases to trimming and J lost 5 bases, with 13 bases between them. The CDR3 extends over 15 amino acids. CDR3 nucleotide sequence: TGTGCCAGCTCACCACCGAACTCCCCTGGGGAGACCCAGTACTTC. It specifies CASSPPNSPGETQYF. Full variable domain (rest looked up from reference TRBV18 and TRBJ2-5): NAGVMQNPRHLVRRRGQEARLRCSPMKGHSHVYWYRQLPEEGLKFMVYLQKENIIDESGMPKERFSAEFPKEGPSILRIQQVVRGDSAAYFCASSPPNSPGETQYFGPGTRLLVL.

The table lists this clonotype with a few counts. This chain uses TRBV4-3 with TRBJ2-2; D possibly matches TRBD1 or TRBD2 (5 bases each). The CDR3 loop spans 15 amino acids. Germline CDR1 is LGHNA and CDR2 is YSLEER. V was trimmed by 3 bases and J by 6 bases, leaving 14 bases between them. CDR3 sequence (DNA): TGCGCCAGCAGCCAGGGGACCCTAGTAGCCGGGGAGCTGTTTTTT. Its protein product is CASSQGTLVAGELFF.

A few counts support this clonotype. The chain joins TRBV12-3 or TRBV12-4 to TRBJ2-2; TRBD1 aligns across 8 bases. V lost 7 bases, J lost 1 base, and 2 bases stayed unmatched. The CDR3 has 14 residues. The DNA of the CDR3 is TGTGCCAGCATGGGACAGGAGAACACCGGGGAGCTGTTTTTT. Translating gives CASMGQENTGELFF.